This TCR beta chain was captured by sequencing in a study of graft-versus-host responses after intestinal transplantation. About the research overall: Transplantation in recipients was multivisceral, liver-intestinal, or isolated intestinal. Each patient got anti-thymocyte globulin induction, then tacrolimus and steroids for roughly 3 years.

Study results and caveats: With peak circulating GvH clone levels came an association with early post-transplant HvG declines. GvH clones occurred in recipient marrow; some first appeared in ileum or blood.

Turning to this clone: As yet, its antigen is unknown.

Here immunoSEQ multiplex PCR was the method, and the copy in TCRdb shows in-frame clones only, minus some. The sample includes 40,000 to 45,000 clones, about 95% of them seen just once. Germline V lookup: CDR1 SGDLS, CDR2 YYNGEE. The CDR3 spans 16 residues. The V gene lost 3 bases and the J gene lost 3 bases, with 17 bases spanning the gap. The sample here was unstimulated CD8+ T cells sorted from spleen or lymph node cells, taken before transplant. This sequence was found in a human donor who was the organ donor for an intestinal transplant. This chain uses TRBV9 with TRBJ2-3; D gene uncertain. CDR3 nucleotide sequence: TGTGCCAGCAGCGAACCTAGAGTCGGCTTGACAGATACGCAGTATTTT. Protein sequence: CASSEPRVGLTDTQYF.